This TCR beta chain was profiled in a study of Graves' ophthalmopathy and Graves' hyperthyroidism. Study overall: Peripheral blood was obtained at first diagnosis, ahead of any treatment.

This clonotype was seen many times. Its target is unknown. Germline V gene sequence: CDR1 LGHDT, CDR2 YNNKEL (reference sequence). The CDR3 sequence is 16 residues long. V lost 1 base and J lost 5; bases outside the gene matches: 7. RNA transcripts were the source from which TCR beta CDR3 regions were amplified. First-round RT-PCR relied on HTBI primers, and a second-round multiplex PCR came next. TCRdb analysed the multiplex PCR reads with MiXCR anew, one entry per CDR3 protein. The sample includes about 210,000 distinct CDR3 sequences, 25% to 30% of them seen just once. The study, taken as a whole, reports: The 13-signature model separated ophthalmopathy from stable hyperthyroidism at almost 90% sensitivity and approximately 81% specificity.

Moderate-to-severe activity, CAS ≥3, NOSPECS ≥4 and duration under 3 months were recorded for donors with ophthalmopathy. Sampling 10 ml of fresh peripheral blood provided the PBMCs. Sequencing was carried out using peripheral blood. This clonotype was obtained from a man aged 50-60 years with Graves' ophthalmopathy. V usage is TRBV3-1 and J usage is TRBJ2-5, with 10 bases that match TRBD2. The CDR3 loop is CASSQVGLAGGETQYF. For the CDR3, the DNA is TGTGCCAGCAGCCAAGTTGGTTTAGCGGGAGGTGAGACCCAGTACTTC.